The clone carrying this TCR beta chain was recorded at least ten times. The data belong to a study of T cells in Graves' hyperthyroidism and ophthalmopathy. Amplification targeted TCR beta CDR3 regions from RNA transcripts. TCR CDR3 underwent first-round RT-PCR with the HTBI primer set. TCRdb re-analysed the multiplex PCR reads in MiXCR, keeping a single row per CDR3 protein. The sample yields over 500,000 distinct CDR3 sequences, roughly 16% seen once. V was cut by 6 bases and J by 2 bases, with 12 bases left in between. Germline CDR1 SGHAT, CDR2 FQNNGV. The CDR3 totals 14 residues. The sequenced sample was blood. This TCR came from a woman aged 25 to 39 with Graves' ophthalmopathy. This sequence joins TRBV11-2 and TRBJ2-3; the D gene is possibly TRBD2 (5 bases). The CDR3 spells CASSLGALTDTQYF. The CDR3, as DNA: TGTGCCAGCAGTTTGGGAGCGCTCACAGATACGCAGTATTTT.